This T cell receptor (beta chain) was obtained from a study of cytomegalovirus exposure and HLA in healthy donors. This CDR3 contains 13 residues. The V and J ends lost 6 bases and 4 bases, in that order; junction bases with no gene match: 1. Germline CDR1 reads MNHEY; CDR2 reads SVGAGI. Amplification used 60 Vbeta primers and 13 Jbeta primers. Repertoires were generated with immunoSEQ multiplex PCR, while TCRdb's copy carries only in-frame clones and drops some. Found here are under 150,000 clones, about two thirds of them singletons; the top ten hold less than 4.5%. Sequencing was carried out using PBMCs. This clonotype was sampled from a man over 45 in good health and CMV-seropositive. V usage is TRBV6-5 and J usage is TRBJ2-1; 9 nucleotides align to TRBD1. CDR3 sequence reads: CASRQGAYNEQFF. The DNA of the CDR3 is TGTGCCAGCAGACAGGGGGCATACAATGAGCAGTTCTTC.